The clone carrying this T cell receptor (beta chain) was counted only a few times. The antigen remains unidentified. With 10 bases removed from V and 2 bases from J, the gap between germline ends came to 11 bases. CDR1 is MDHEN, CDR2 SYDVKM, per germline. CDR3 length equals 12 residues. TCRdb passed the RACE reads through MiXCR, listing each CDR3 protein once. The table records 35,000 to 45,000 distinct CDR3 sequences, about 8.9% of them present only once. The data were taken from a study of human T cells and chemical hapten exposure. Overall study context: Diagnoses of alopecia areata, totalis or universalis occurred in mostly female patients. Study results and caveats: No alteration of TCRs above 1 in 1000 frequency was seen with DPC sensitization.

Time point meaning: patch test 2, 6 weeks after DPC sensitization. This sample's treatment: therapeutic diphenylcyclopropenone sensitization with weekly scalp DPC. This chain uses TRBV28 with TRBJ1-2; D perhaps matches TRBD1 (6 bases). The TCR sequence derives from a woman aged 40 to 50 with alopecia areata. Some clones in this sample may be carry-over from other donors' samples. This sample comprised whole blood, obtained in connection with sensitization to the hapten diphenylcyclopropenone (DPC). This CDR3 is CAILQGNYGYTF. The CDR3 DNA reads as TGTGCCATATTACAGGGAAACTATGGCTACACCTTC.